This T cell receptor (beta chain) was captured in a study of regulatory T cells in long-lasting Graves disease. The CDR3 covers 15 residues. The V gene lost 4 bases and the J gene lost 2 bases, with 14 bases spanning the gap. The germline gives CDR1 SGHVS, CDR2 FQNEAQ. Noted time point: newly diagnosed GD, antithyroid drugs for less than 3 months. PBMC-derived RNA was used for the TCR library. Graves' disease diagnosis used American Thyroid Association guidelines. This clonotype has ten or more counts. Its antigen remains unknown. General study results and limits: Newly diagnosed disease favored TRBV20-1 and TRBJ2-1 over persistent disease.

Arm-PCR with iRepertoire HTBI primers amplified the CDR3 regions for these TCR beta libraries. TCRdb independently ran MiXCR on the multiplex PCR reads; one entry per CDR3 protein. The profile shows hundreds of thousands of distinct CDR3 sequences, about 11% of them singletons. These data were likewise used in another study, on T cells in Graves' hyperthyroidism and ophthalmopathy. That report notes: For the diagnoses, clinical symptoms, serum thyroxine and TRAb, thyroid ultrasound and orbital computed tomography were used. A first-round RT-PCR of the TCR CDR3 used the HTBI primer set.

This material consisted of peripheral blood mononuclear cells (PBMCs), taken at new diagnosis, from a patient treated with antithyroid drugs. This TCR was recovered from a woman under 40 with Graves disease. This chain connects TRBV7-8 to TRBJ2-5; D is perhaps TRBD1 or TRBD2 (6 bases each). The DNA of the CDR3 is TGTGCCAGCAGCTCCCCGGGGGACATACAAGAGACCCAGTACTTC. It yields the protein CASSSPGDIQETQYF.